What follows are 14 T cell receptor beta chains derived from one specimen sequenced in a study of T cell responses to AZD1222 COVID-19 vaccine. Generated by immunoSEQ multiplex PCR, the TCRdb table keeps only in-frame clones and is missing some. Altogether about 90,000 clones are present, roughly 90% being singletons, with the ten largest covering about 12%. The sample was peripheral blood, taken 28 days after the second AZD1222 dose. The receptors derive from an adult who received the AZD1222 COVID-19 vaccine.

V usage is TRBV2 and J usage is TRBJ1-1, with unresolved D. In germline, CDR1 is SNHLY, CDR2 FYNNEI. The V end was cut by 4 bases, the J end by 2 bases, with 8 bases between. This CDR3 comprises 13 residues. CDR3 nucleotides: TGTGCCAGCAGTGTAACGGGTAACACTGAAGCTTTCTTT. Protein: CASSVTGNTEAFF.

V gene TRBV12-5 combines with J gene TRBJ2-7; weak D call: TRBD1 (5 bases). The CDR3 has 14 amino acids. CDR1 and CDR2 from the germline V gene are LGHNT and FRNRAP. The V end lost 0 bases, the J end lost 5 bases, and 11 bases lay between the germline ends. CDR3 sequence reads: CASGLVHQGNEQYF. CDR3 in DNA: TGTGCTAGTGGTTTGGTACATCAGGGTAACGAGCAGTACTTC.

The chain is built from TRBV5-1 and TRBJ2-3; TRBD1 matches at 7 bases. Per germline, CDR1 SGHRS and CDR2 YFSETQ. J gave up 2 bases and V 0 bases, and 3 bases lay outside the gene matches. This CDR3 has 15 amino acids. For the CDR3, the DNA is TGCGCCAGCAGCTTGGACAGGGGCGACACAGATACGCAGTATTTT. Translating gives CASSLDRGDTDTQYF.

The chain combines TRBV20-1 with TRBJ2-7; TRBD1 matches at 8 bases. The length of the CDR3 is 13 residues. Germline V lookup: CDR1 DFQATT, CDR2 SNEGSKA (reference sequence). The ends lost 3 bases at V and 6 bases at J; junction bases unmatched: 7. CDR3 region: CSASSRQGLEQYF. CDR3 DNA sequence: TGCAGTGCTAGTTCCAGACAGGGGCTCGAGCAGTACTTC.

The V gene is TRBV27, the J gene TRBJ2-2; D unclear. This CDR3 region has 16 residues. In germline, CDR1 is MNHEY, CDR2 SMNVEV (reference sequence). V was cut by 5 bases and J by 1 base, with 14 bases left in between. DNA of the CDR3: TGTGCCAGCAGTCCGGGTCGGACCCTGAACACCGGGGAGCTGTTTTTT. Translation gives CASSPGRTLNTGELFF.

This chain joins TRBV6-5 and TRBJ1-5; possibly TRBD1 for D (5 bases). Per the germline V gene, CDR1 is MNHEY and CDR2 is SVGAGI. The V end was cut by 6 bases, the J end by 0 bases, with 12 bases between. The CDR3 totals 15 residues. CDR3 sequence: CASRGGPYSNQPQHF. The CDR3 bases are TGTGCCAGCAGGGGGGGACCGTATAGCAATCAGCCCCAGCATTTT.

The V and J genes are TRBV5-1 and TRBJ2-5; D possibly corresponds to TRBD1 (6 bases). Trimming left V 5 bases short and J 5 bases short, with 16 bases between. The CDR3 has 14 residues. Germline V gene sequence: CDR1 SGHRS, CDR2 YFSETQ. CDR3 DNA: TGCGCCAGCAGTCAGGACAGTTTGGGGGAGACCCAGTACTTC. Protein sequence: CASSQDSLGETQYF.

The V call is TRBV7-9, the J call TRBJ1-5, with unresolved D. CDR1 and CDR2 (germline): SEHNR, FQNEAQ (reference sequence). Trimming took 2 bases from V and 7 from J, leaving 9 bases between them. This CDR3 is 13 amino acids long. The DNA for the CDR3 is TGTGCCAGCAGCTTACTCTCTGACCAGCCCCAGCATTTT. Protein: CASSLLSDQPQHF.

The V and J genes are TRBV2 and TRBJ2-2; D might be TRBD2 (6 bases). The CDR3 has 16 residues. Germline V lookup: CDR1 SNHLY, CDR2 FYNNEI. Trimming stripped 2 bases from V and 1 base from J, with 11 bases between. The CDR3 sequence is CASSEFGGGNTGELFF. The CDR3 DNA is TGTGCCAGCAGTGAATTCGGGGGAGGGAACACCGGGGAGCTGTTTTTT.

CDR3 sequence (DNA): TGTGCCAGCAAACCTATGGGGGGGGCTCGGTATGGCTACACCTTC. Its protein is CASKPMGGARYGYTF. The chain recombines TRBV27 with TRBJ1-2; D is perhaps TRBD1 (6 bases). CDR3 length: 15 residues. Germline CDR1 and CDR2: MNHEY and SMNVEV (reference sequence). V gave up 7 bases and J gave up 5 bases, with 20 bases separating them.

V and J are TRBV7-8 and TRBJ2-1; D gene uncertain. This CDR3 comprises 13 residues. Germline V gene sequence: CDR1 SGHVS, CDR2 FQNEAQ. V lost 0 bases and J 4 bases, leaving 4 bases between the germline ends. This chain's CDR3 is CASSLASYNEQFF. The DNA for the CDR3 is TGTGCCAGCAGCTTAGCGTCTTACAATGAGCAGTTCTTC.

The genes are TRBV2 and TRBJ2-1, with 7 bases lining up with TRBD1. V was clipped by 1 base and J by 7 bases; unmatched bases: 4. CDR1 is SNHLY and CDR2 is FYNNEI in the germline V gene. The CDR3 runs 14 residues. CDR3 loop: CASSEEEGANEQFF. CDR3 DNA: TGTGCCAGCAGTGAAGAAGAGGGGGCAAATGAGCAGTTCTTC.

A single count supports this clone. The V gene is TRBV2, the J gene TRBJ2-3, with 7 bases lining up with TRBD1. Per germline, CDR1 SNHLY and CDR2 FYNNEI. CDR3 length: 15 amino acids. V shed 5 bases, J shed 2 bases, and the junction held 7 bases outside the gene matches. Written as DNA, the CDR3 is TGTGCCAGCAGTACAACGGGACAGAACACAGATACGCAGTATTTT. This encodes CASSTTGQNTDTQYF.

This chain uses TRBV27 with TRBJ1-1; D gene ambiguous. In germline, CDR1 is MNHEY, CDR2 SMNVEV (reference sequence). This CDR3 spans 13 amino acids. V was cut by 5 bases and J by 1 base, with 8 bases left in between. CDR3 nucleotide sequence: TGTGCCAGCAGTGGCTCGGGGAACACTGAAGCTTTCTTT. Its translation: CASSGSGNTEAFF.